The 27 T cell receptor beta chains below all came from one sample that was sequenced in a study of cytomegalovirus exposure and HLA in healthy donors. PCR involved 60 Vbeta and 13 Jbeta primers. This table comes from immunoSEQ multiplex PCR, and its TCRdb copy is limited to in-frame clones, with some not included. Of more than 80,000 clones detected, nearly 70% appear once; the ten largest clones hold roughly 2.7%. Input material: PBMCs. The receptors were sampled from a man aged 50 to 59 in good health and CMV-seronegative.

This clone was counted between two and nine times. The CDR3: CASSLSGQLNTGELFF. The CDR3 nucleotides read TGTGCCAGCAGTTTATCGGGGCAGCTGAACACCGGGGAGCTGTTTTTT. The chain combines TRBV27 with TRBJ2-2, with D maybe TRBD1 (5 bases). The V end was cut by 0 bases, the J end by 1 base, with 9 bases between. The CDR3 has 16 amino acids. The germline V gene has CDR1 MNHEY and CDR2 SMNVEV (reference sequence).

This clone appeared a few times. Here the CDR3 DNA reads TGTGCCAGCAGCTACACAGGGAATCAGCCCCAGCATTTT. This gives the protein CASSYTGNQPQHF. The chain links TRBV7-9 to TRBJ1-5, with D tentatively TRBD1 (6 bases). This CDR3 is 13 amino acids long. Trimming removed 4 bases from V and 4 bases from J, with 8 bases in between. Germline V gene data show CDR1 as SEHNR and CDR2 as FQNEAQ (reference sequence). Variable domain in full (rest from reference TRBV7-9 and TRBJ1-5): DTGVSQNPRHKITKRGQNVTFRCDPISEHNRLYWYRQTLGQGPEFLTYFQNEAQLEKSRLLSDRFSAERPKGSFSTLEIQRTEQGDSAMYLCASSYTGNQPQHFGDGTRLSIL.

This clone has more than one count but fewer than ten. The V call is TRBV30, the J call TRBJ2-2; the D is unclear. Per the germline V gene, CDR1 is GTSNPN and CDR2 is SVGIG (reference sequence). This CDR3 is built from 12 residues. Trimming removed 3 bases from V and 1 base from J, with 3 bases in between. CDR3 sequence reads: CAWSLNTGELFF. The CDR3 DNA sequence: TGTGCCTGGAGCTTGAACACCGGGGAGCTGTTTTTT.

The chain couples TRBV7-9 to TRBJ1-2; D is ambiguous. V was pared by 1 base and J by 3 bases, with 15 bases between. From germline, CDR1 is SEHNR and CDR2 FQNEAQ (reference sequence). The CDR3 is 16 amino acids. The CDR3 coding sequence is TGTGCCAGCAGCTTAGGCTTCGGGCTGGGAGACTATGGCTACACCTTC. Amino acids: CASSLGFGLGDYGYTF.

The CDR3 protein is CASSLDPGQGRPGGYGYTF. The CDR3 bases are TGCGCCAGCAGCTTGGATCCGGGACAGGGGCGACCCGGTGGCTATGGCTACACCTTC. The gene calls are TRBV5-1 and TRBJ1-2; 10 nucleotides agree with TRBD1. The V gene end was trimmed by 0 bases and the J gene end by 4 bases; junction bases not matched to a gene: 15. Germline lookup yields CDR1 SGHRS and CDR2 YFSETQ. The CDR3 is 19 residues long.

V gene TRBV7-2 combines with J gene TRBJ1-2; a possible D gene is TRBD1 (5 bases). This CDR3 spans 14 amino acids. Germline-derived CDR1 and CDR2 are SGHTA and FQGNSA. Trimming pared 2 bases from V and 7 bases from J, leaving 14 bases between. CDR3 sequence reads: CASSLPRARLGYTF. CDR3 sequence (DNA): TGTGCCAGCAGCTTACCCAGGGCGCGGCTTGGCTACACCTTC.

A few counts support this clone. The chain joins TRBV5-4 to TRBJ1-2, with TRBD1 identical over 7 bases. The CDR3 is made up of 13 amino acids. Per germline, CDR1 SGHNT and CDR2 YYREEE (reference sequence). Trimming at V came to 4 bases and at J to 8 bases, leaving 8 bases not matched to a gene. CDR3 bases: TGTGCCAGCAGCCCCACAGGGGTTTTCGGCTACACCTTC. Translated, it gives CASSPTGVFGYTF.

This clone has more than one count but fewer than ten. This rearrangement joins TRBV9 to TRBJ2-1, with a tentative D call TRBD2 (11 bases). V was pared by 7 bases and J by 16 bases, with 33 bases between. In germline, CDR1 is SGDLS, CDR2 YYNGEE. This CDR3 has 16 amino acids. CDR3 loop: CASLFSGTGVTSGSFF. The CDR3 bases are TGTGCCAGCCTTTTCTCCGGGACAGGGGTCACTAGCGGGAGTTTCTTC. The entire variable domain, with the rest obtained from reference TRBV9 and TRBJ2-1, is as follows: DSGVTQTPKHLITATGQRVTLRCSPRSGDLSVYWYQQSLDQGLQFLIQYYNGEERAKGNILERFSAQQFPDLHSELNLSSLELGDSALYFCASLFSGTGVTSGSFFGPGTRLTVL.

This clone was counted only a few times. The rearrangement uses TRBV6-5 and TRBJ2-7; 7 nucleotides align to TRBD2. This CDR3 is 13 amino acids long. The germline CDR1 and CDR2 sequences are MNHEY and SVGAGI. V lost 0 bases, J lost 5 bases, and 1 base stayed unmatched. CDR3 sequence reads: CASSYSGGNEQYF. For the CDR3, the DNA is TGTGCCAGCAGTTACTCGGGAGGGAACGAGCAGTACTTC.

The chain carries TRBV6-1 and TRBJ1-5; D possibly corresponds to TRBD1 (6 bases). Germline V gene lookup returns CDR1 MNHNS and CDR2 SASEGT. Trimming left V 1 base short and J 6 bases short, with 10 bases between. The CDR3 spans 14 residues. CDR3 region: CASSEGRGSQPQHF. The CDR3 nucleotides read TGTGCCAGCAGTGAAGGCAGGGGTAGTCAGCCCCAGCATTTT.

The genes are TRBV2 and TRBJ1-5; D remains unclear. Per the germline V gene, CDR1 is SNHLY and CDR2 is FYNNEI. The CDR3 extends over 12 amino acids. The V gene lost 3 bases and the J gene lost 6 bases, with 6 bases spanning the gap. CDR3 sequence reads: CASSDAGQPQHF. The CDR3 nucleotides read TGTGCCAGCAGTGACGCCGGTCAGCCCCAGCATTTT.

This clone appeared many times. J is TRBJ1-1 and V is TRBV28, with D possibly being TRBD1 (6 bases). CDR3 length: 13 residues. Germline loops: CDR1 MDHEN, CDR2 SYDVKM. The V gene lost 7 bases and the J gene lost 8 bases, with 17 bases spanning the gap. For the CDR3, the DNA is TGTGCCAGCATCCTCTTGGGGGCTGCCGAAGCTTTCTTT. Its translation is CASILLGAAEAFF.

The rearrangement joins TRBV15 to TRBJ1-2; a possible D gene is TRBD1 (5 bases). CDR1 and CDR2 (germline): LNHNV, YYDKDF (reference sequence). Trimming took 0 bases from V and 8 from J, leaving 13 bases between them. The CDR3 extends over 14 amino acids. The CDR3, as DNA: TGTGCCACCAGCAGAGATGCCAGGGATCGGGGCTACACCTTC. Translated, it gives CATSRDARDRGYTF.

This clone appeared a few times. The chain links TRBV11-2 to TRBJ2-5, with 12 nucleotides matching TRBD2. J lost 3 bases, V lost 2 bases, and 4 bases had no gene match. The CDR3 runs to 16 residues. Germline V gene lookup returns CDR1 SGHAT and CDR2 FQNNGV. The CDR3 loop reads CASSLWSSGGEETQYF. In DNA form, the CDR3 reads TGTGCCAGCAGCTTATGGTCTAGCGGGGGGGAAGAGACCCAGTACTTC. Full variable domain (missing parts from reference TRBV11-2 and TRBJ2-5): EAGVAQSPRYKIIEKRQSVAFWCNPISGHATLYWYQQILGQGPKLLIQFQNNGVVDDSQLPKDRFSAERLKGVDSTLKIQPAKLEDSAVYLCASSLWSSGGEETQYFGPGTRLLVL.

J is TRBJ1-1 and V is TRBV11-2; D possibly corresponds to TRBD1 (5 bases). The CDR3 loop spans 13 amino acids. CDR1 SGHAT and CDR2 FQNNGV come from the germline V gene. Trimming took off 5 bases at V and 8 bases at J, with 15 bases between the two ends. CDR3 bases: TGTGCCAGCAGCCAAGAGACAGTGGCGGAAGCTTTCTTT. This sequence encodes CASSQETVAEAFF.

The table lists this clone with a few counts. The chain has TRBV29-1 and TRBJ1-1, with D hard to call. V was cut by 4 bases and J by 5 bases, with 5 bases left in between. The germline CDR1 and CDR2 sequences are SQVTM and ANQGSEA. The CDR3 totals 10 residues. CDR3 DNA: TGCAGCGTTGTTGTAACTGAAGCTTTCTTT. Its protein is CSVVVTEAFF.

The genes are TRBV5-1 and TRBJ1-1; no clear D. CDR3 size: 14 residues. Trimming removed 2 bases at V and 0 bases at J, with 8 bases between. The germline gives CDR1 SGHRS, CDR2 YFSETQ. CDR3 sequence: CASSFGGMNTEAFF. CDR3 sequence (DNA): TGCGCCAGCAGCTTCGGCGGCATGAACACTGAAGCTTTCTTT.

The gene calls are TRBV5-1 and TRBJ1-1; no clear D. The length of the CDR3 is 15 residues. From germline, CDR1 is SGHRS and CDR2 YFSETQ. Trimming removed 3 bases at V and 1 base at J, with 13 bases between. CDR3 sequence: CASSYGSAGNTEAFF. The CDR3 DNA is TGCGCCAGCAGCTACGGGAGTGCGGGGAACACTGAAGCTTTCTTT.

The V gene is TRBV5-6, the J gene TRBJ2-2, with a possible D match to TRBD2 (5 bases). V was cut by 4 bases and J by 7 bases, with 14 bases left in between. The CDR3 runs to 14 residues. Per the germline V gene, CDR1 is SGHDT and CDR2 is YYEEEE. CDR3: CASSPQLVGGELFF. In DNA, the CDR3 is TGTGCCAGCAGCCCACAACTAGTTGGCGGGGAGCTGTTTTTT.

The chain couples TRBV28 to TRBJ1-4; 7 bases line up with TRBD1. The CDR3 covers 14 residues. In germline, CDR1 is MDHEN, CDR2 SYDVKM. V was pared by 5 bases and J by 6 bases, with 6 bases of the junction left unmatched. CDR3 DNA sequence: TGTGCCAGCAGTGGAGGGGGCTTCGATGAAAAACTGTTTTTT. Translating it yields CASSGGGFDEKLFF.

The chain combines TRBV6-5 with TRBJ1-1; the D is unclear. Germline V CDR1 and CDR2: MNHEY, SVGAGI. The CDR3 covers 15 residues. V was shortened by 5 bases and J by 1 base, with 14 bases between the two germline ends. Written as DNA, the CDR3 is TGTGCCAGCAGTACCCCCCGGGGTGGGAACACTGAAGCTTTCTTT. Translating it yields CASSTPRGGNTEAFF.

The J gene is TRBJ2-1, the V gene TRBV19; 7 bases line up with TRBD1. V was pared by 3 bases and J by 7 bases, with 9 bases of the junction left unmatched. There are 15 residues in the CDR3. The germline V gene encodes CDR1 LNHDA and CDR2 SQIVND (reference sequence). The CDR3 sequence is CASSIRDSPTNEQFF. In nucleotides, the CDR3 is TGTGCCAGTAGTATCCGGGACAGCCCTACGAATGAGCAGTTCTTC.

CDR3 coding DNA: TGTGCCAGCAGTGGAGGACTAGCACACTACGAGCAGTACTTC. Translation gives CASSGGLAHYEQYF. V gene TRBV6-1 combines with J gene TRBJ2-7; 8 nucleotides line up with TRBD2. The junction had 5 bases not matched to a gene; V was cut back by 4 bases and J by 3 bases. CDR1 and CDR2 from the germline V gene are MNHNS and SASEGT. The CDR3 sequence is 14 residues long.

The chain employs TRBV7-2 and TRBJ1-1; D is unresolved. V was shortened by 1 base and J by 5 bases, with 11 bases between the two germline ends. The CDR3 covers 14 residues. Germline V gene sequence: CDR1 SGHTA, CDR2 FQGNSA. The CDR3 here is CASSLEARVTEAFF. The CDR3 nucleotides are TGTGCCAGCAGCTTAGAGGCCCGGGTAACTGAAGCTTTCTTT.

The V call is TRBV15, the J call TRBJ1-2; D gene uncertain. In germline, CDR1 is LNHNV, CDR2 YYDKDF (reference sequence). The germline V and J ends were trimmed by 6 bases and 0 bases, with 11 bases remaining between them. The CDR3 totals 14 residues. Here the CDR3 DNA reads TGTGCCACCAGGAGTCGGGGAGCTAACTATGGCTACACCTTC. It yields the protein CATRSRGANYGYTF.

This chain links TRBV2 with TRBJ1-2; perhaps TRBD1 as D (6 bases). The CDR3 covers 13 residues. Per germline, CDR1 SNHLY and CDR2 FYNNEI. Deletions cut 8 bases from V and 7 bases from J, with 17 bases between. The CDR3 is CASGNTGSAGYTF. CDR3 in DNA: TGTGCCAGCGGCAATACAGGGTCGGCTGGCTACACCTTC.

The CDR3 sequence is CASRRLAGEETQYF. In DNA, the CDR3 is TGCGCCAGCAGACGACTAGCGGGGGAAGAGACCCAGTACTTC. This chain uses TRBV5-1 with TRBJ2-5, with 12 nucleotides matching TRBD2. The length of the CDR3 is 14 residues. Germline assignment: CDR1 SGHRS and CDR2 YFSETQ. Unmatched junction bases numbered 2, after V lost 5 bases and J lost 3 bases.